The TCR beta chain under discussion was sequenced for a study of T cell clonotyping in hematopoietic cell transplantation. Study outcomes and limitations: Few recipient clonotypes overlapped donors; over 95% were de novo at given depth.

Only in-frame clones appear in the TCRdb table, and some are missing; sequencing was by immunoSEQ multiplex PCR. The sample records under 25,000 clones, roughly 80% being singletons. In the case of this clone: As yet, its antigen is unknown.

The time point was: recipient sample about 28 days before transplant, after cytoreduction. The CDR3 consists of 15 residues. V lost 6 bases, J lost 0 bases, and 4 bases stayed unmatched. Germline V lookup: CDR1 LNHDA, CDR2 SQIVND (reference sequence). Sequenced here: peripheral blood mononuclear cells, sampled before stem cell transplant. The rearrangement links TRBV19 to TRBJ1-5; 8 nucleotides agree with TRBD1. The sequence derives from a man in his fifties or sixties with acute myeloid leukemia. Some clones in this sample may be carry-over from other donors' samples. For the CDR3, the DNA is TGTGCCAGTAGGCCCCAGGGGGCTAGCAATCAGCCCCAGCATTTT. Residues: CASRPQGASNQPQHF. The full variable domain, its missing parts supplied by reference TRBV19 and TRBJ1-5, is DGGITQSPKYLFRKEGQNVTLSCEQNLNHDAMYWYRQDPGQGLRLIYYSQIVNDFQKGDIAEGYSVSREKKESFPLTVTSAQKNPTAFYLCASRPQGASNQPQHFGDGTRLSIL.